Listed here are 14 T cell receptor beta chains from one sample, sequenced in a study of shared clonotypes between healthy human individuals. Sequencing used immunoSEQ multiplex PCR; TCRdb keeps in-frame clones, though not all of them. Of around 370,000 clones detected, around 96% appear once; the ten largest clones hold around 0.29%. Sequenced: memory CD8+ T cells sorted from blood. The subset is: CD45RO+ cells pooled with CCR7-negative TemRA cells. These receptors originate from a man aged 25-45 years in good health.

This clone was observed a handful of times. This chain links TRBV28 with TRBJ1-5; 7 nucleotides agree with TRBD1. This CDR3 has 14 residues. V lost 6 bases to trimming and J lost 3 bases; unmatched junction nucleotides: 5. From germline, CDR1 is MDHEN and CDR2 SYDVKM. CDR3: CASSWDSNNQPQHF. In nucleotides, the CDR3 is TGTGCCAGCAGCTGGGACAGCAACAATCAGCCCCAGCATTTT.

In DNA form, the CDR3 reads TGTGCCAGCAGCTTAGGTCCCGTATTTGGGAACACCGGGGAGCTGTTTTTT. It encodes CASSLGPVFGNTGELFF. The gene calls are TRBV7-9 and TRBJ2-2; D is unresolved. Trimming cost V 1 base and J 1 base, with 13 bases left between them. In germline, CDR1 is SEHNR, CDR2 FQNEAQ (reference sequence). The length of the CDR3 is 17 residues.

The rearrangement uses TRBV19 and TRBJ1-3; no clear D gene. The germline V gene has CDR1 LNHDA and CDR2 SQIVND (reference sequence). This CDR3 is 15 amino acids long. Between the trimmed V and J ends, which lost 3 bases and 0 bases, there was a span of 9 bases. CDR3 amino acids: CASSIRASSGNTIYF. DNA for the CDR3: TGTGCCAGTAGTATCCGGGCCTCCTCTGGAAACACCATATATTTT.

V is TRBV14 and J is TRBJ2-3; 11 bases are shared with TRBD2. The germline CDR1 and CDR2 sequences are SGHDN and FVKESK. Unmatched junction bases numbered 7, after V lost 2 bases and J lost 3 bases. There are 17 residues in the CDR3. The CDR3 coding sequence is TGTGCCAGCAGCCAATTCAAGTCTAGCGGGAGGACAGATACGCAGTATTTT. It specifies CASSQFKSSGRTDTQYF.

V is TRBV5-5 and J is TRBJ2-2, with 9 nucleotides matching TRBD2. Germline CDR1 is SGHKS and CDR2 is YYEKEE (reference sequence). The CDR3 covers 16 residues. The J segment lost 5 bases and the V segment lost 4 bases, leaving 9 bases of the junction unmatched. CDR3 in DNA: TGTGCCAGCAGCCGGTGGATTAGCGGGAGAACCGGGGAGCTGTTTTTT. Translated: CASSRWISGRTGELFF.

The gene calls are TRBV5-1 and TRBJ2-5, with D hard to call. The CDR3 totals 11 residues. V lost 3 bases to trimming and J lost 3 bases, with 3 bases between them. Germline loops: CDR1 SGHRS, CDR2 YFSETQ. Here the CDR3 DNA reads TGCGCCAGCAGCTCCAAAGAGACCCAGTACTTC. This gives the protein CASSSKETQYF.

This chain joins TRBV6-6 and TRBJ1-1; D gene ambiguous. V was trimmed by 3 bases and J by 7 bases, leaving 12 bases between them. The CDR3 spans 13 residues. Germline V gene sequence: CDR1 MNHNY, CDR2 SVGAGI (reference sequence). The CDR3 here is CASSYSPDGEAFF. The CDR3 nucleotides read TGTGCCAGCAGTTATTCCCCGGACGGTGAAGCTTTCTTT.

This clone is a singleton in its sample. This chain links TRBV13 with TRBJ1-1, with unresolved D. The V gene's germline CDR1 is PRHDT and CDR2 FYEKMQ (reference sequence). The V end was cut by 2 bases, the J end by 1 base, with 8 bases between. This CDR3 region has 14 residues. CDR3 amino acids: CASSLLNRNTEAFF. In DNA form, the CDR3 reads TGTGCCAGCAGCTTACTTAACCGGAACACTGAAGCTTTCTTT.

This chain links TRBV21-1 with TRBJ2-2; the table names TRBD1, a call not compared with the DNA. TRBV21-1 constitutes a pseudogene. The CDR3 is 15 residues long. CDR3 in DNA: TGTGCCAGCAGTAATCGACAGGGAACAACCGGGGAGCTGTTTTTT. Encoded protein: CASSNRQGTTGELFF.

This chain links TRBV5-8 with TRBJ2-3, with D perhaps matching TRBD2 (5 bases). CDR3 length equals 16 residues. Germline CDR1 SGHTS, CDR2 YDEGEE. Trimming left V 0 bases short and J 5 bases short, with 16 bases between. CDR3 coding DNA: TGTGCCAGCAGCTTGGTAGAGGGCCTACCTCGAGATACGCAGTATTTT. This encodes CASSLVEGLPRDTQYF.

This rearrangement joins TRBV27 to TRBJ2-7; D possibly corresponds to TRBD2 (6 bases). The CDR3 is 12 amino acids. Looked up from germline, CDR1 is MNHEY and CDR2 is SMNVEV (reference sequence). The V end was cut by 8 bases, the J end by 5 bases, with 13 bases between. This chain's CDR3 is CASGGPWDEQYF. CDR3 in DNA: TGTGCCAGCGGAGGGCCCTGGGACGAGCAGTACTTC.

The chain combines TRBV2 with TRBJ2-1, with 7 bases aligning to TRBD1. V lost 4 bases and J lost 13; bases outside the gene matches: 22. The CDR3 spans 17 residues. Per the germline V gene, CDR1 is SNHLY and CDR2 is FYNNEI. DNA of the CDR3: TGTGCCAGCAGTGCCGACCGGACAGGTAGATACGGGGCCCCACAGTTCTTC. It yields the protein CASSADRTGRYGAPQFF.

This clone was recorded only once. V usage is TRBV28 and J usage is TRBJ1-2, with 8 bases that match TRBD1. Looked up from germline, CDR1 is MDHEN and CDR2 is SYDVKM. Unmatched junction bases numbered 3, after V lost 6 bases and J lost 3 bases. The CDR3 covers 13 residues. The CDR3 nucleotides read TGTGCCAGCAGACAGGGGGAAGACTATGGCTACACCTTC. Protein product: CASRQGEDYGYTF.

The chain carries TRBV11-2 and TRBJ2-3; D might be TRBD2 (6 bases). This CDR3 is 15 amino acids long. The V end lost 4 bases, the J end lost 4 bases, and 15 bases lay between the germline ends. Germline CDR1 reads SGHAT; CDR2 reads FQNNGV. The CDR3 sequence: CASSSGWTGADTQYF. CDR3 in DNA: TGTGCCAGCAGCTCGGGCTGGACGGGGGCAGATACGCAGTATTTT.